What follows describes a single T cell receptor beta chain. The antigen is unknown. Sequencing was performed with immunoSEQ multiplex PCR; in TCRdb, only in-frame clones are kept and a portion is missing. The repertoire holds fewer than 85,000 clones, around 89% seen once, with approximately 3% in the top ten. Collection occurred without any documented infections or immune events in donors. The data are from a study of identifying expanded T cells in peripheral blood. Whole-study findings and limits: Across healthy donors, higher total template counts meant significantly greater approximately two-week count variance. About 1.2 clones differed between technical replicates, versus roughly 17 and 20 over time.

CDR3 length: 14 residues. V lost 5 bases, J lost 8 bases, and 11 bases stayed unmatched. Per the germline V gene, CDR1 is LGHNT and CDR2 is FRNRAP. This chain connects TRBV12-5 to TRBJ1-1, with TRBD1 matching over 7 bases. Sequencing was carried out using blood. This TCR derives from a person aged 18-69 years in good health. In DNA form, the CDR3 reads TGTGCTAGTGGTGGGGACAGAACTAAGACCGAAGCTTTCTTT. Translated: CASGGDRTKTEAFF. The complete variable domain, with remaining parts taken from reference TRBV12-5 and TRBJ1-1, reads DARVTQTPRHKVTEMGQEVTMRCQPILGHNTVFWYRQTMMQGLELLAYFRNRAPLDDSGMPKDRFSAEMPDATLATLKIQPSEPRDSAVYFCASGGDRTKTEAFFGQGTRLTVV.